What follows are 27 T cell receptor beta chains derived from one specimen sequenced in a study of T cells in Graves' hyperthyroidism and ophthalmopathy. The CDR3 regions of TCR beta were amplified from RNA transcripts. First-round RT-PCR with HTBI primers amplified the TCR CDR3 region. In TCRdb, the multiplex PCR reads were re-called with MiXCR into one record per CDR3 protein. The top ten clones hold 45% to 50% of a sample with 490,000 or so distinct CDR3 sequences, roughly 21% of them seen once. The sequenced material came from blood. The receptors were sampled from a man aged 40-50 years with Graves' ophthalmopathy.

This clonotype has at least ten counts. CDR3 in amino acids: CASRRAGLGTDTQYF. The CDR3 DNA follows: TGTGCCAGCAGACGAGCGGGGTTGGGCACAGATACGCAGTATTTT. The chain combines TRBV6-1 with TRBJ2-3; 7 nucleotides agree with TRBD2. The CDR3 contains 15 residues. CDR1 and CDR2 from the germline V gene are MNHNS and SASEGT. Germline trimming cut 6 bases from V and 1 base from J; bases unmatched to any gene: 7.

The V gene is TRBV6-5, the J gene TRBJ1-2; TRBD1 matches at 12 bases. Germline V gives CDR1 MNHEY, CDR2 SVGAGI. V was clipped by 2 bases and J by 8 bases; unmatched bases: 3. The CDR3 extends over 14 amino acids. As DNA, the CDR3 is TGTGCCAGCAGTTACGGGACAGGGGGCGCAGGCTACACCTTC. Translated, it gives CASSYGTGGAGYTF.

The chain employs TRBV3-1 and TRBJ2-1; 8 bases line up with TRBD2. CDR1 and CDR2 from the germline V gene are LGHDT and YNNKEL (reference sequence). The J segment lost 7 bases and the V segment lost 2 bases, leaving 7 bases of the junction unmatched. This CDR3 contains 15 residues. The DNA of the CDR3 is TGTGCCAGCAGCCAAACCCTAGCGGGTCTTAATGAGCAGTTCTTC. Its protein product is CASSQTLAGLNEQFF.

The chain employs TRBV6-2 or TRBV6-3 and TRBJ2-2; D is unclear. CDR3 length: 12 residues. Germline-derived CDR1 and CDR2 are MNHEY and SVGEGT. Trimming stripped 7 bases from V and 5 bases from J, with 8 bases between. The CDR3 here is CASIISTGELFF. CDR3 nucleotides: TGTGCCAGCATAATATCAACCGGGGAGCTGTTTTTT.

The CDR3 bases are TGTGCCAGCAGCGGTACAGGGGAGGCGCAGTTCTTC. Translated, it gives CASSGTGEAQFF. The V and J genes are TRBV7-9 and TRBJ2-1, with a weak D call TRBD1 (7 bases). This CDR3 contains 12 residues. In germline, CDR1 is SEHNR, CDR2 FQNEAQ (reference sequence). Between the trimmed V and J ends, which lost 5 bases and 12 bases, there was a span of 14 bases.

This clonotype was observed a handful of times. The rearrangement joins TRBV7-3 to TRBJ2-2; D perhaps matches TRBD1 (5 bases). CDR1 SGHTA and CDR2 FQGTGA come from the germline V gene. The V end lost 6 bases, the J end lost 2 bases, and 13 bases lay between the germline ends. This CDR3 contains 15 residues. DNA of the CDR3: TGTGCCAGCAGTTTGGGCGGACACAACACCGGGGAGCTGTTTTTT. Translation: CASSLGGHNTGELFF.

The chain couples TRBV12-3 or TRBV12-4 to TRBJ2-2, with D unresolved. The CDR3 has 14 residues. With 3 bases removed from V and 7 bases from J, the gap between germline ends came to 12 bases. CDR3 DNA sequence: TGTGCCAGCAGTTTCAACAGAATCGTCGGGGAGCTGTTTTTT. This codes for CASSFNRIVGELFF.

CDR3 protein: CASSHQDQEQFF. CDR3 nucleotides: TGCGCCAGCAGCCACCAAGACCAAGAGCAGTTCTTC. The chain couples TRBV4-1 to TRBJ2-1, with D unresolved. CDR1 and CDR2 from the germline V gene are MGHRA and YSYEKL. This CDR3 has 12 amino acids. V lost 3 bases, J lost 10 bases, and 10 bases lay in between.

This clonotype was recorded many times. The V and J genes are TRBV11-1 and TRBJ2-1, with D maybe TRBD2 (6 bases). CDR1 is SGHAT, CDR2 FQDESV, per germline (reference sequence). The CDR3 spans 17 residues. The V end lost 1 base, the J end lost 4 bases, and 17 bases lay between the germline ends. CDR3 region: CASSLGGGSGFYNEQFF. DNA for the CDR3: TGTGCCAGCAGCTTAGGAGGTGGTAGCGGATTTTACAATGAGCAGTTCTTC.

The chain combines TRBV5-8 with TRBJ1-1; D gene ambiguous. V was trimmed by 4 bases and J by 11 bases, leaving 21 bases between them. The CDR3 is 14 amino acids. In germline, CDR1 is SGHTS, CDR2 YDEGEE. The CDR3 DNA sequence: TGTGCCAGCAGCAACGCAAGAGGGAGACGTTTCGCTTTCTTT. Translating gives CASSNARGRRFAFF.

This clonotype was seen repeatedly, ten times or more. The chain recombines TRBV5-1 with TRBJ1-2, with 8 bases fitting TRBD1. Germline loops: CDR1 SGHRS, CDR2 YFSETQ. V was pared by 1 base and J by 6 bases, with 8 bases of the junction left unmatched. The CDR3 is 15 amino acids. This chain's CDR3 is CASSLPTQGVDGYTF. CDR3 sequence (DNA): TGCGCCAGCAGCTTGCCAACACAGGGGGTTGATGGCTACACCTTC.

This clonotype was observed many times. CDR3 bases: TGTGCCAGCAGCTTAGCGGCCACCTACAATGAGCAGTTCTTC. Translation: CASSLAATYNEQFF. The chain carries TRBV7-2 and TRBJ2-1; D ambiguous. CDR1 is SGHTA and CDR2 is FQGNSA in the germline V gene. V was shortened by 0 bases and J by 2 bases, with 5 bases between the two germline ends. The length of the CDR3 is 14 residues.

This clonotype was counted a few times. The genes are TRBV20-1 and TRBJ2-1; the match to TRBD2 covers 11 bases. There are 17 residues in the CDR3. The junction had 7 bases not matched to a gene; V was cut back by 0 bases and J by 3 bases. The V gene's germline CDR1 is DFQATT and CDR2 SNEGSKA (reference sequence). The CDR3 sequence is CSARELAGAAYYNEQFF. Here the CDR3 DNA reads TGCAGTGCTAGAGAACTAGCGGGGGCCGCTTACTACAATGAGCAGTTCTTC.

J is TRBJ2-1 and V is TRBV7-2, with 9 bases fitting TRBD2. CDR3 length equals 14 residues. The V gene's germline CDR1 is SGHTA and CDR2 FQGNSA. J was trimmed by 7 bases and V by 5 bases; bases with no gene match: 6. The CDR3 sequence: CASSDPTSGNEQFF. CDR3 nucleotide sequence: TGTGCCAGCAGCGACCCGACTAGCGGTAATGAGCAGTTCTTC.

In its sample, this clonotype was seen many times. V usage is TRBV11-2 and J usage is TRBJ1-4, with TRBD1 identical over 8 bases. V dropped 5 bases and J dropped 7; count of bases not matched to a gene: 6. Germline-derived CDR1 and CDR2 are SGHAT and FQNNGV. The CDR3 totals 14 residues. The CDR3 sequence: CASSPDRGSEKLFF. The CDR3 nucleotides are TGTGCCAGCAGCCCCGACAGGGGCAGTGAAAAACTGTTTTTT.

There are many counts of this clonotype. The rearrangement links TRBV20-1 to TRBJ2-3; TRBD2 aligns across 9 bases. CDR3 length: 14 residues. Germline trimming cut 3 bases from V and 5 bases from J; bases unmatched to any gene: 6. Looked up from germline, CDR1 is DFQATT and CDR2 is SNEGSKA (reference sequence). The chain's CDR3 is CSASWGGREDTQYF. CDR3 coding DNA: TGCAGTGCTAGTTGGGGCGGGAGGGAAGATACGCAGTATTTT.

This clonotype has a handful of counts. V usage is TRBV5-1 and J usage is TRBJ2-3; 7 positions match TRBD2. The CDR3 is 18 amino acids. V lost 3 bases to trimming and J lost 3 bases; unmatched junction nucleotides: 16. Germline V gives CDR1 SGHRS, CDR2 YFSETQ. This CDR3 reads CASSWGEQRGIFTDTQYF. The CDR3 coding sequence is TGCGCCAGCAGCTGGGGAGAACAGCGGGGAATCTTTACAGATACGCAGTATTTT.

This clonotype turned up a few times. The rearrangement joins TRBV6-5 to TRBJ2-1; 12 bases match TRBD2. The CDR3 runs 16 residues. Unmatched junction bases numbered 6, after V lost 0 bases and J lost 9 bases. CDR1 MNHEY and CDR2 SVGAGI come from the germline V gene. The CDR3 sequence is CASSYSSSGGAGEQFF. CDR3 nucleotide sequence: TGTGCCAGCAGTTACTCTTCTAGCGGGGGGGCGGGTGAGCAGTTCTTC.

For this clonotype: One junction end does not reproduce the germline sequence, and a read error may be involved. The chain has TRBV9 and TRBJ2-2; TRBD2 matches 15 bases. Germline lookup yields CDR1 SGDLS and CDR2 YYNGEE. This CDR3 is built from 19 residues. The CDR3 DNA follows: TGTGCCAGCGGCGTACAATACGGACTAGCGGGAGGGAGCACCGGGGAGCTGTTTTTT. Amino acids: CASGVQYGLAGGSTGELFF.

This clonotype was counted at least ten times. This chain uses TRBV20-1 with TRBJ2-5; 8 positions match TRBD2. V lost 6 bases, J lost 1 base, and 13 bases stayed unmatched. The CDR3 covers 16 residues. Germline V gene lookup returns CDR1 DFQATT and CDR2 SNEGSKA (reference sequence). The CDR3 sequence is CSAFPGLLAGQETQYF. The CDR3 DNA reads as TGCAGTGCCTTTCCTGGCTTGCTAGCGGGCCAAGAGACCCAGTACTTC.

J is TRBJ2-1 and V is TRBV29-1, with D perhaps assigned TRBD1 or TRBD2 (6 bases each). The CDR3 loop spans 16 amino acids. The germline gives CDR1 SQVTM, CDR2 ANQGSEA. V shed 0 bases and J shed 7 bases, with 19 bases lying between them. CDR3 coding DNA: TGCAGCGTTGAAGATAGTGGGTCGGGGGCAGGTAATGAGCAGTTCTTC. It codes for CSVEDSGSGAGNEQFF.

The CDR3 bases are TGTGCCAGTGAGCAGTCCTCCGATGAGCAGTTCTTC. This codes for CASEQSSDEQFF. The chain joins TRBV19 to TRBJ2-1, with D uncertain. V lost 8 bases, J lost 8 bases, and 13 bases lay in between. The V gene's germline CDR1 is LNHDA and CDR2 SQIVND (reference sequence). The CDR3 spans 12 residues.

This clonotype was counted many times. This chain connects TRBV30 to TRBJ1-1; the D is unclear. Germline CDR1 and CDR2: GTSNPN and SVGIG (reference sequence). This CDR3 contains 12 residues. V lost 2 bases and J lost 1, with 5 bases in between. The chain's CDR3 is CAWSSGNTEAFF. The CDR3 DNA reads TGTGCCTGGAGTTCGGGGAACACTGAAGCTTTCTTT.

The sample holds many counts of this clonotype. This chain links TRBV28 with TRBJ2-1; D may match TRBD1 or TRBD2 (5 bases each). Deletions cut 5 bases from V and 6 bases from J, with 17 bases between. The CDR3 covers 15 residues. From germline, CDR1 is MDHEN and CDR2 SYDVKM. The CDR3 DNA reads TGTGCCAGCAGTCTAATGGGACGCCGCTTCAATGAGCAGTTCTTC. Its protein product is CASSLMGRRFNEQFF.

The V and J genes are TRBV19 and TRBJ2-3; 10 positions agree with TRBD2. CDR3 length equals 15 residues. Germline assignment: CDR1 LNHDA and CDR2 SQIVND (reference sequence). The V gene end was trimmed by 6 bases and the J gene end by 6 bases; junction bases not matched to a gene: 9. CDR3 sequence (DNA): TGTGCCAGTAGAATCGCTAGCGGGAGAATGGATACGCAGTATTTT. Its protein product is CASRIASGRMDTQYF.

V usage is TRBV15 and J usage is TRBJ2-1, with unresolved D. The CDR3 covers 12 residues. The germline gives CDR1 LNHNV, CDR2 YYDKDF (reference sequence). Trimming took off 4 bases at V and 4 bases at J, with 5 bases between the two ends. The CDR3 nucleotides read TGTGCCACCAGCACCGCTTACAATGAGCAGTTCTTC. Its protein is CATSTAYNEQFF.

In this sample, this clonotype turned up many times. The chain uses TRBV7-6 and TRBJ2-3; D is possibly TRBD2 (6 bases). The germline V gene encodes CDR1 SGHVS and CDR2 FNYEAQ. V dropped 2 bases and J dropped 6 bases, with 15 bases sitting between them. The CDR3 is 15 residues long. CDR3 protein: CASSLNSRGMDTQYF. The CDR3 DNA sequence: TGTGCCAGCAGCTTAAACTCTCGCGGGATGGATACGCAGTATTTT.